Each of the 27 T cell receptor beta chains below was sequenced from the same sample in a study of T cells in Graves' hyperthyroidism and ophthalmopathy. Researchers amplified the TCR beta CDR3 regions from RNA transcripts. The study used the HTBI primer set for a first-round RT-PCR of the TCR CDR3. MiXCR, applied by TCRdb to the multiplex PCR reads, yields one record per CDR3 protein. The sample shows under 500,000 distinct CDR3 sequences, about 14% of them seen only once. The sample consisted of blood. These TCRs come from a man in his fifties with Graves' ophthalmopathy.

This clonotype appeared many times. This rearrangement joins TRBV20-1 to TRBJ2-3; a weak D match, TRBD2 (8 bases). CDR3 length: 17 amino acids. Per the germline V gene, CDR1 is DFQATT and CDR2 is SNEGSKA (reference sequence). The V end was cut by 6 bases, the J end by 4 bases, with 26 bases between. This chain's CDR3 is CSATSRGGGTRADTQYF. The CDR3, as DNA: TGCAGTGCGACATCCCGAGGGGGCGGGACTAGGGCAGATACGCAGTATTTT.

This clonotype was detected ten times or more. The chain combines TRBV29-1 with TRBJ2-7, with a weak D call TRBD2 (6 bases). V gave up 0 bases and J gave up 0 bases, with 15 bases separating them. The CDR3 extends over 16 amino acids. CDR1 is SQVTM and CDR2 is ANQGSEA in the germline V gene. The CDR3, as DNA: TGCAGCGTTGAAGATCTGGGGGGTGCAGACTCCTACGAGCAGTACTTC. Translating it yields CSVEDLGGADSYEQYF.

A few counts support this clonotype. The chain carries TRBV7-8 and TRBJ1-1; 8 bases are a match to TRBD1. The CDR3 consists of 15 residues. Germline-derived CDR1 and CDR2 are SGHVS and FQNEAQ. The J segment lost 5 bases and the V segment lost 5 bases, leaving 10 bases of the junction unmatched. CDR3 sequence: CASSAPRTGRTEAFF. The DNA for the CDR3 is TGTGCCAGCAGCGCCCCCCGGACAGGGAGAACTGAAGCTTTCTTT. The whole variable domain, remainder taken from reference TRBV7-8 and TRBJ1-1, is GAGVSQSPRYKVAKRGQDVALRCDPISGHVSLFWYQQALGQGPEFLTYFQNEAQLDKSGLPSDRFFAERPEGSVSTLKIQRTQQEDSAVYLCASSAPRTGRTEAFFGQGTRLTVV.

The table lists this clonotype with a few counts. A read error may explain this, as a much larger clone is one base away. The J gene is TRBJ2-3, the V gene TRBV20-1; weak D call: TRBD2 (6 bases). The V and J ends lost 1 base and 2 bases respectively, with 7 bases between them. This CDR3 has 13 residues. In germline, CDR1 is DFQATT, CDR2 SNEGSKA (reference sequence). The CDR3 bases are TGCAGTGCTAGAGGGGGGGACACAGATACGCAGTATTTT. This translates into CSARGGDTDTQYF.

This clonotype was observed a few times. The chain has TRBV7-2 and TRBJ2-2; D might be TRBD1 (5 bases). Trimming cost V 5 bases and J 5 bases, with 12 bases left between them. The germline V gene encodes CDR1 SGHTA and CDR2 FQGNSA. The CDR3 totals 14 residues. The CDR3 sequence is CASSPRVLTGELFF. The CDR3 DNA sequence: TGTGCCAGCAGCCCCAGGGTCCTAACCGGGGAGCTGTTTTTT.

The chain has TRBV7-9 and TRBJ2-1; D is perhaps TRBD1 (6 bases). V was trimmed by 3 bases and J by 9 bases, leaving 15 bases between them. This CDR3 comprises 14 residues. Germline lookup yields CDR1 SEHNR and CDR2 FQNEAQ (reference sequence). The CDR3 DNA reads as TGTGCCAGCAGCTTTGGGGTTTGGGGGCCTGAGCAGTTCTTC. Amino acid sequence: CASSFGVWGPEQFF.

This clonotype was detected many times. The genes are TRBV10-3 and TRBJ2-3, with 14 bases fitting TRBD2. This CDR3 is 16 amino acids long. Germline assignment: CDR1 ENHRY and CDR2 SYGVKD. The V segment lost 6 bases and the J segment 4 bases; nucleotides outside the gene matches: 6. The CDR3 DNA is TGTGCCATCAGGCAGACTAGCGGGAGGGCCGCAGATACGCAGTATTTT. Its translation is CAIRQTSGRAADTQYF.

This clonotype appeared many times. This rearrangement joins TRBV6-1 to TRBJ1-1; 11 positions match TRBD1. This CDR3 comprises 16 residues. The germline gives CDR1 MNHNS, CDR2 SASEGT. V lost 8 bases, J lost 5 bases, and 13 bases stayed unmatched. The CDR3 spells CASGLRWDRGGTEAFF. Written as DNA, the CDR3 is TGTGCCAGCGGGTTACGTTGGGACAGGGGGGGAACTGAAGCTTTCTTT.

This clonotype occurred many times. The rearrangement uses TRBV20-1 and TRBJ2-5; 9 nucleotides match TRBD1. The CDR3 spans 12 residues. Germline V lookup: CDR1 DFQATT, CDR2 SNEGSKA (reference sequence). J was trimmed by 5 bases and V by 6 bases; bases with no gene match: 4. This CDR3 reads CSANRGPETQYF. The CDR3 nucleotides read TGCAGTGCAAACAGGGGGCCGGAGACCCAGTACTTC.

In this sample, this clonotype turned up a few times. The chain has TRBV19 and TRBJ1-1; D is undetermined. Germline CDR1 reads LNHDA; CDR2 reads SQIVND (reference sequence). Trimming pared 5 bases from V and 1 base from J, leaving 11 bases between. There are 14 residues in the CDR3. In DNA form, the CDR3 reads TGTGCCAGTAGTGCGGTCACAGCGAACACTGAAGCTTTCTTT. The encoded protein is CASSAVTANTEAFF.

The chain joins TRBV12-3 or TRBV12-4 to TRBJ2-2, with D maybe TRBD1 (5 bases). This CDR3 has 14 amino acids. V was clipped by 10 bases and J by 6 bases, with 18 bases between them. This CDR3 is CAIDQGVLSGELFF. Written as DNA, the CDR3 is TGTGCCATCGATCAGGGTGTCCTTTCCGGGGAGCTGTTTTTT.

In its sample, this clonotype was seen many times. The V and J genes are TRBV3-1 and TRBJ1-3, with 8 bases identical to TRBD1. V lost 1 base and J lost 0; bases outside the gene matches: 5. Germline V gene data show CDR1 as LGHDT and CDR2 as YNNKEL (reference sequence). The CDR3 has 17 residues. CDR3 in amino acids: CASSQGPGGSSGNTIYF. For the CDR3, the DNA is TGTGCCAGCAGCCAAGGGCCAGGGGGCTCCTCTGGAAACACCATATATTTT. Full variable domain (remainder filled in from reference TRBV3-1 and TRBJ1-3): DTAVSQTPKYLVTQMGNDKSIKCEQNLGHDTMYWYKQDSKKFLKIMFSYNNKELIINETVPNRFSPKSPDKAHLNLHINSLELGDSAVYFCASSQGPGGSSGNTIYFGEGSWLTVV.

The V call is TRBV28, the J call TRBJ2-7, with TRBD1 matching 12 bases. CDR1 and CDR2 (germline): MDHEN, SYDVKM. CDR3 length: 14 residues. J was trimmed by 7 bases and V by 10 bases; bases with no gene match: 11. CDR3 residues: CATERDRGLWEQYF. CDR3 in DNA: TGTGCCACGGAAAGGGACAGGGGGCTGTGGGAGCAGTACTTC.

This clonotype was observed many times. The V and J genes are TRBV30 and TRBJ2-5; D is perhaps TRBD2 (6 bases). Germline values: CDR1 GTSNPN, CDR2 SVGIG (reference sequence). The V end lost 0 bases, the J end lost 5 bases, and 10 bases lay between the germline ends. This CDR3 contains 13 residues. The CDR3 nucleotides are TGTGCCTGGAGTGTTGGGGGGTTGGAGACCCAGTACTTC. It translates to CAWSVGGLETQYF. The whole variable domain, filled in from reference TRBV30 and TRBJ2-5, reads SQTIHQWPATLVQPVGSPLSLECTVEGTSNPNLYWYRQAAGRGLQLLFYSVGIGQISSEVPQNLSASRPQDRQFILSSKKLLLSDSGFYLCAWSVGGLETQYFGPGTRLLVL.

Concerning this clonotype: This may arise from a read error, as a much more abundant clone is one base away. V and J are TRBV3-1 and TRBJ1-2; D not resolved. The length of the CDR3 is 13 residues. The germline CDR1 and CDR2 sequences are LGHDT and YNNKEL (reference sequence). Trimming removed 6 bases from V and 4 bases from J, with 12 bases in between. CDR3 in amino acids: CASRAEASYGYTF. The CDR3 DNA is TGTGCCAGCAGGGCGGAAGCTAGCTATGGCTACACCTTC.

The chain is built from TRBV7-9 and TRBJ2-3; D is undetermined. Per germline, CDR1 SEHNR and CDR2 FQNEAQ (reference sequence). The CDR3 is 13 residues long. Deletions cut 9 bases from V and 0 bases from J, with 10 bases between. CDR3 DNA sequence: TGTGCCAGTAAGCCGGGCAGCACAGATACGCAGTATTTT. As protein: CASKPGSTDTQYF.

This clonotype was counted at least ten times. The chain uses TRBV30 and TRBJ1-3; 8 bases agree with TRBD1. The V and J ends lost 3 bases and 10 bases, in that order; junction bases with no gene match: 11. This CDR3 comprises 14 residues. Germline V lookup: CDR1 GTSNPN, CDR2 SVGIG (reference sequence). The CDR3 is CAWRTGVPSDTIYF. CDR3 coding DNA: TGTGCCTGGAGGACAGGGGTTCCTAGTGATACCATATATTTT.

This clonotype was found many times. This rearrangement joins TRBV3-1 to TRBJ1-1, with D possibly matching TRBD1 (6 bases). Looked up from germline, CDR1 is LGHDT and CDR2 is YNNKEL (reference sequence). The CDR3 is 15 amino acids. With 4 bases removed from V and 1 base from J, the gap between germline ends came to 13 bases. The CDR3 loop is CASSPRGQPNTEAFF. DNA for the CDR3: TGTGCCAGCAGCCCTCGCGGACAGCCGAACACTGAAGCTTTCTTT.

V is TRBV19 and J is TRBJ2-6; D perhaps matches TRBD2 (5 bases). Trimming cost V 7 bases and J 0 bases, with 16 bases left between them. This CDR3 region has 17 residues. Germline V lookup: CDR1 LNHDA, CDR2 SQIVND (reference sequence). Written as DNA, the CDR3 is TGTGCCAGTAATGTTGAAGCGGTCAGCTCTGGGGCCAACGTCCTGACTTTC. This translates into CASNVEAVSSGANVLTF.

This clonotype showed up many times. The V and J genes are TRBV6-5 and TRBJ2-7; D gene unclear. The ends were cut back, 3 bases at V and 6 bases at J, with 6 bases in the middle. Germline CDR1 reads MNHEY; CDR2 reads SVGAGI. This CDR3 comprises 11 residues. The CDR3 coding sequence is TGTGCCAGCAGTTATTCACGCGAGCAGTACTTC. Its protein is CASSYSREQYF.

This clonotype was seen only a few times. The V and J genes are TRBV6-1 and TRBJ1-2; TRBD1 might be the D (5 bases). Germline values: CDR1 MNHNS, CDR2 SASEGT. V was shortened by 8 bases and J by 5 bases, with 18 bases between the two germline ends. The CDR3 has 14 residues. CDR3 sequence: CASFSGRDLYGYTF. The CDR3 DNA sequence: TGTGCCAGCTTCTCGGGGAGGGACTTATATGGCTACACCTTC.

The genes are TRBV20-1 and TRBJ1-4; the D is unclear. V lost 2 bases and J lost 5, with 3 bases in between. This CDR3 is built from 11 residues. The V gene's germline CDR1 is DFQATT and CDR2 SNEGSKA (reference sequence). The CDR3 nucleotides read TGCAGTGCTAGACAAAATGAAAAACTGTTTTTT. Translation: CSARQNEKLFF.

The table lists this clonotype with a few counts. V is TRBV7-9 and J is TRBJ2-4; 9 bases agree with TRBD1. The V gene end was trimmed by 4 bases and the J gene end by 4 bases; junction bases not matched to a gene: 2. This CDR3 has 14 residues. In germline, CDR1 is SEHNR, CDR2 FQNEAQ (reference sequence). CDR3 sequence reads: CASSSDRGKNIQYF. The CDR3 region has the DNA TGTGCCAGCAGCTCTGACAGGGGGAAAAACATTCAGTACTTC.

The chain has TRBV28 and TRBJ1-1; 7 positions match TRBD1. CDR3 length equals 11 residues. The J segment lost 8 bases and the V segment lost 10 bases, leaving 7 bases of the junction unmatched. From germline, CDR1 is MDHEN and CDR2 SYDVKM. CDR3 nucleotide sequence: TGTGCCACGAAAACAGGGGCCGAAGCTTTCTTT. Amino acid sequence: CATKTGAEAFF.

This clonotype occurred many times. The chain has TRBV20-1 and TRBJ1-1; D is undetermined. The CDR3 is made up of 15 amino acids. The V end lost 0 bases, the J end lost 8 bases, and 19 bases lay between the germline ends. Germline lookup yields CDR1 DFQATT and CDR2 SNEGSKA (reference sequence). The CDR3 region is CSARDTFSRIVEAFF. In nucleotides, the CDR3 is TGCAGTGCTAGAGACACCTTTTCCAGGATTGTCGAAGCTTTCTTT.

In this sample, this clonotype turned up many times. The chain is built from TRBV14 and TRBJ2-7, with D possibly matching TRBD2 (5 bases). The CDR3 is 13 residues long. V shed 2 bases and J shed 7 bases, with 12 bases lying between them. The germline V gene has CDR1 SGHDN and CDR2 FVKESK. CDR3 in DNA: TGTGCCAGCAGCCAACATCGCACGGGGGAGCAGTACTTC. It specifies CASSQHRTGEQYF.

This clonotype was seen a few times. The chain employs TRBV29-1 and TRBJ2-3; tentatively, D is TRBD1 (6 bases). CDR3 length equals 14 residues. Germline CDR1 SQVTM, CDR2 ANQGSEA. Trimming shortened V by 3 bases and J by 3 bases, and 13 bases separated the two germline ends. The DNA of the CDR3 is TGCAGCGTTGATTCCCAGGGGAATACAGATACGCAGTATTTT. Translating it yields CSVDSQGNTDTQYF.